The entry below gives a single T cell receptor (beta chain) sequence along with its context. Some clones are missing from TCRdb's copy, which holds only in-frame ones; the method was immunoSEQ multiplex PCR. The data contain about 260,000 clones, around 88% of them seen just once; the ten biggest clones take up around 1.3%. Trimming pared 5 bases from V and 8 bases from J, leaving 24 bases between. Germline CDR1 SNHLY, CDR2 FYNNEI. This CDR3 comprises 17 residues. The entry originates in a study of blood T cell repertoires in COVID-19. Study-level background: Samples came from the United States, Italy and Spain, spanning acute and convalescent COVID-19. The cDNA or gDNA used as material had been derived from T cells, B-cell-depleted T cells, or PBMCs.

Membership in each cohort depended on participant-reported clinical history. What was sequenced was PBMCs or T cells enriched from blood (not recorded which). This chain links TRBV2 with TRBJ2-2; D might be TRBD2 (6 bases). The sequence came from a woman in her 40s with acute COVID-19. DNA for the CDR3: TGTGCCAGCAGTCCAATCCATCCGACTAGTTCCGAGGGGGAGCTGTTTTTT. It translates to CASSPIHPTSSEGELFF. Combining the CDR3 with reference TRBV2 and TRBJ2-2 gives the whole variable domain EPEVTQTPSHQVTQMGQEVILRCVPISNHLYFYWYRQILGQKVEFLVSFYNNEISEKSEIFDDQFSVERPDGSNFTLKIRSTKLEDSAMYFCASSPIHPTSSEGELFFGEGSRLTVL.